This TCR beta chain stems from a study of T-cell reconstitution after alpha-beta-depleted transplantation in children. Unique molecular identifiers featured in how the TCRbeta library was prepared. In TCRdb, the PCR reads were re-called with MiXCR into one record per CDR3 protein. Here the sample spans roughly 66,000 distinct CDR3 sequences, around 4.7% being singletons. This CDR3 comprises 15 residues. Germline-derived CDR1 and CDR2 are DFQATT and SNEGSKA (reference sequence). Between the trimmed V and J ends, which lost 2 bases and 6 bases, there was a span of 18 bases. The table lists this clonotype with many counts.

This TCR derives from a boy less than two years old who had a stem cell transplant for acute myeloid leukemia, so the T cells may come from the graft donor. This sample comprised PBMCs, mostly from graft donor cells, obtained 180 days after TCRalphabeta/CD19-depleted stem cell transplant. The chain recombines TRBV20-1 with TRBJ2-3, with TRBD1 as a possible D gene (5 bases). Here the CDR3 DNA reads TGCAGTGCTAGAATGGGCAGGGTCCTTTCGGATACGCAGTATTTT. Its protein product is CSARMGRVLSDTQYF.